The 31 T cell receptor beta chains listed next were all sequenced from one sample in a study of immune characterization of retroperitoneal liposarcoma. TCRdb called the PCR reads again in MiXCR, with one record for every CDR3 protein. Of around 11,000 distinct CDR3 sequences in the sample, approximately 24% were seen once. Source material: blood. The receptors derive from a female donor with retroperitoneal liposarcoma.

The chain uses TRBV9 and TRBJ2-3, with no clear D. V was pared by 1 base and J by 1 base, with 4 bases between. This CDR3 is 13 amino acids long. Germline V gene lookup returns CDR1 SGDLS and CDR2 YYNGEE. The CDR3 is CASSVQGTDTQYF. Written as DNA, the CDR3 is TGTGCCAGCAGCGTACAGGGCACAGATACGCAGTATTTT.

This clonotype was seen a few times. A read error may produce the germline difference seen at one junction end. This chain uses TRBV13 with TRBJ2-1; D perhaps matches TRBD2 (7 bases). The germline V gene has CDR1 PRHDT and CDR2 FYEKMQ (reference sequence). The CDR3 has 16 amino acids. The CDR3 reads CASSPKGRRGGNEQFF. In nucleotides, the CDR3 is TGTGCCAGCAGCCCCAAGGGGAGGAGGGGGGGAAATGAGCAATTCTTC. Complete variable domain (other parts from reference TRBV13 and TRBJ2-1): AAGVIQSPRHLIKEKRETATLKCYPIPRHDTVYWYQQGPGQDPQFLISFYEKMQSDKGSIPDRFSAQQFSDYHSELNMSSLELGDSALYFCASSPKGRRGGNEQFFGPGTRLTVL.

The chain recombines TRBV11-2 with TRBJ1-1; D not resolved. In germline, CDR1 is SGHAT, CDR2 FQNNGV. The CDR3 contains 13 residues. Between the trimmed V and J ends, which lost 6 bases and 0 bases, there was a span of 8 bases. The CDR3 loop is CASSQRVNTEAFF. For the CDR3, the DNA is TGTGCCAGCAGTCAAAGGGTGAACACTGAAGCTTTCTTT.

The CDR3 sequence is CASRPLISGANVLTF. CDR3 sequence (DNA): TGTGCCAGCAGGCCACTAATCTCTGGGGCCAACGTCCTGACTTTC. This rearrangement joins TRBV6-1 to TRBJ2-6; no clear D gene. Per the germline V gene, CDR1 is MNHNS and CDR2 is SASEGT. The CDR3 loop spans 15 amino acids. Between the trimmed V and J ends, which lost 6 bases and 0 bases, there was a span of 9 bases.

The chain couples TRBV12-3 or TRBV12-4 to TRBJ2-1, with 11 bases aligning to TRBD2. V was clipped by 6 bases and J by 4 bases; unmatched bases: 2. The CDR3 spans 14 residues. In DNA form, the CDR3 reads TGTGCCAGCAGCTGGACTAGCGGGTACAATGAGCAGTTCTTC. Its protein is CASSWTSGYNEQFF.

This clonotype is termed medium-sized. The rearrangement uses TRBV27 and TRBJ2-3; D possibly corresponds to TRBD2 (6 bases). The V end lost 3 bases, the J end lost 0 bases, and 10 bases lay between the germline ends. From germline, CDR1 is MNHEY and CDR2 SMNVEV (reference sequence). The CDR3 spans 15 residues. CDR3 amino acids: CASSLGGTSTDTQYF. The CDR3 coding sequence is TGTGCCAGCAGTTTGGGCGGGACTAGCACAGATACGCAGTATTTT.

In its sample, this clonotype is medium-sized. In nucleotides, the CDR3 is TGTGCCAGCAGCCCAAGCCCAACCGCTAGCACAGATACGCAGTATTTT. It encodes CASSPSPTASTDTQYF. The chain carries TRBV7-2 and TRBJ2-3; D is unresolved. The CDR3 runs 16 residues. V dropped 5 bases and J dropped 0 bases, with 15 bases sitting between them. From germline, CDR1 is SGHTA and CDR2 FQGNSA.

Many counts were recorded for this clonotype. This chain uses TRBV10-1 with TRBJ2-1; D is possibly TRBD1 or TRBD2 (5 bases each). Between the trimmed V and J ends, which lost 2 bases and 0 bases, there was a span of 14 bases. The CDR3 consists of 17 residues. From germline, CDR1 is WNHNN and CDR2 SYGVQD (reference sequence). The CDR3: CASSETTGTVSYNEQFF. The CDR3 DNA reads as TGCGCCAGCAGTGAGACAACCGGGACCGTCTCCTACAATGAGCAGTTCTTC.

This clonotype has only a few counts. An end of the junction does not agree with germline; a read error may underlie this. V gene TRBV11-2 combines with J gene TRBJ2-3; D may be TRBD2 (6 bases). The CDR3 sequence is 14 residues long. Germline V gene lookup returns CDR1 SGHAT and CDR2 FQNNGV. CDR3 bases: TGTGCCAGCAGCTTAATTCCATTGGGGCTAGCGCTTAGATTT. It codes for CASSLIPLGLALRF.

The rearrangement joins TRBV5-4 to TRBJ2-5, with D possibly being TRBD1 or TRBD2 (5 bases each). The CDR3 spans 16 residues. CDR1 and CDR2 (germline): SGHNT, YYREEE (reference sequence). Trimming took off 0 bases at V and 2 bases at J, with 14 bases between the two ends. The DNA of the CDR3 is TGTGCCAGCAGCTTGGTCTCGGGGACCGAGCAAGAGACCCAGTACTTC. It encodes CASSLVSGTEQETQYF.

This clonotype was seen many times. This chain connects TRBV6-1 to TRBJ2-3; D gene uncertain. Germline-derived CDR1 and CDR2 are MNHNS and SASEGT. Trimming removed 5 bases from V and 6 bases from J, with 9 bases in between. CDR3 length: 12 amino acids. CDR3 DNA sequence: TGTGCCAGCAGTCAGACCCTGGATACGCAGTATTTT. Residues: CASSQTLDTQYF.

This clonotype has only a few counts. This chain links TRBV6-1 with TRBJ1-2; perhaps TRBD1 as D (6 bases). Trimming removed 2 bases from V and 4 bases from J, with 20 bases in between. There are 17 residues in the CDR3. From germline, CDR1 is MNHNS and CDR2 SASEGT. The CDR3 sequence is CASSEPPRTVGLYGYTF. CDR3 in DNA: TGTGCCAGCAGTGAACCCCCCCGGACAGTCGGGCTCTATGGCTACACCTTC.

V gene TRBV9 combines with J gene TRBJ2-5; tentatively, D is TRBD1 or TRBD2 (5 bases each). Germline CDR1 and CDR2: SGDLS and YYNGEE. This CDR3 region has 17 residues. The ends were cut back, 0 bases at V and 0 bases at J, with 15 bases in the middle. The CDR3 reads CASSVGEGLDYQETQYF. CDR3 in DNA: TGTGCCAGCAGCGTAGGCGAGGGGTTGGACTACCAAGAGACCCAGTACTTC.

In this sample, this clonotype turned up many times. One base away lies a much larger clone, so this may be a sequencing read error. Here the CDR3 reads CASMKEYRVAYEQFF. The CDR3 nucleotides read TGTGCCAGCATGAAGGAGTACAGGGTGGCCTACGAGCAGTTCTTC. The genes are TRBV6-1 and TRBJ2-1, with TRBD1 as a possible D gene (6 bases). The CDR3 runs to 15 residues. Germline CDR1 MNHNS, CDR2 SASEGT. Trimming took 7 bases from V and 10 from J, leaving 23 bases between them.

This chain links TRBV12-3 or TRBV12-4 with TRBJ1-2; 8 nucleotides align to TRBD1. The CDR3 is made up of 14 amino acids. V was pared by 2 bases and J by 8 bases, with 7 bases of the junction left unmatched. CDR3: CASSLRSRGHGYTF. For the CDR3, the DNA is TGTGCCAGCAGTTTAAGGTCCAGGGGGCACGGCTACACCTTC.

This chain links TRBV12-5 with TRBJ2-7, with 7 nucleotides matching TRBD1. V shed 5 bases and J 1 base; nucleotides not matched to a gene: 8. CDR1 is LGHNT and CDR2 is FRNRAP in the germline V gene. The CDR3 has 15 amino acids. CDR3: CASGEGQLISYEQYF. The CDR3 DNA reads TGTGCTAGTGGTGAGGGACAGCTTATTTCCTACGAGCAGTACTTC.

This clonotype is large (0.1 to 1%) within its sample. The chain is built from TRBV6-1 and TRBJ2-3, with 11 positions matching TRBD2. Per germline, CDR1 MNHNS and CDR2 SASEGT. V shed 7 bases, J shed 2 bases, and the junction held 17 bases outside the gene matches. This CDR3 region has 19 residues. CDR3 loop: CASIPLRRASGRITDTQYF. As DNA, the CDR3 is TGTGCCAGCATTCCTCTCCGAAGGGCTAGCGGGAGGATCACAGATACGCAGTATTTT.

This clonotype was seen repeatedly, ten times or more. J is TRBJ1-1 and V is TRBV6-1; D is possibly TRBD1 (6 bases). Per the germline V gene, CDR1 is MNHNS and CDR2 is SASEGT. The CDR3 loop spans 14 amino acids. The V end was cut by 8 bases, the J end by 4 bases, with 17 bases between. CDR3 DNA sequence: TGTGCCAGCGGGCGGGACACTTTTTTCACTGAAGCTTTCTTT. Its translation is CASGRDTFFTEAFF.

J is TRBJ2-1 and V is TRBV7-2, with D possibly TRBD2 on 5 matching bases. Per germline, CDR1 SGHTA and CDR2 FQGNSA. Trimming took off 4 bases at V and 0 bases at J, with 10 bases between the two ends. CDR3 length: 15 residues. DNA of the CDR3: TGTGCCAGCAGCTCCGCTAGCAGCTCCTACAATGAGCAGTTCTTC. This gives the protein CASSSASSSYNEQFF. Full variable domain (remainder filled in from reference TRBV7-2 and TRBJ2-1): GAGVSQSPSNKVTEKGKDVELRCDPISGHTALYWYRQSLGQGLEFLIYFQGNSAPDKSGLPSDRFSAERTGGSVSTLTIQRTQQEDSAVYLCASSSASSSYNEQFFGPGTRLTVL.

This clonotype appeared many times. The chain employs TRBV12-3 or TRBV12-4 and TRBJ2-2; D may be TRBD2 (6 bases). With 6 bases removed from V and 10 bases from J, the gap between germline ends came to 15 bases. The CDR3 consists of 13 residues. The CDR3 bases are TGTGCCAGCAGCAGTCGCGGGACGGAGGAGCTGTTTTTT. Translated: CASSSRGTEELFF.

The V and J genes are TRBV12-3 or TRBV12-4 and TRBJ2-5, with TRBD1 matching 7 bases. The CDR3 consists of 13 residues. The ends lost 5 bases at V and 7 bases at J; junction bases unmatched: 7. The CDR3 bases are TGTGCCAGCAGTCGGACAGGTACCTGGACCCAGTACTTC. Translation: CASSRTGTWTQYF.

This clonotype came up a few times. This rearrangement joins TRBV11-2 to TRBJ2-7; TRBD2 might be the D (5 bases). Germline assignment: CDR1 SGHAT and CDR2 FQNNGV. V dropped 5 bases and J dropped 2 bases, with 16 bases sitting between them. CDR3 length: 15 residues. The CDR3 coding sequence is TGTGCCAGCAGCCACCCATGGACTCGCACCTACGAGCAGTACTTC. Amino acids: CASSHPWTRTYEQYF.

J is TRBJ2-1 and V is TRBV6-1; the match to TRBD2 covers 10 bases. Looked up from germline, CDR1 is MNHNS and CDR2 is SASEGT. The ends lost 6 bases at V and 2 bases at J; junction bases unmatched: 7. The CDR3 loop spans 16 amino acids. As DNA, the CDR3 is TGTGCCAGCAGCGAAAGCGGGGGGGCGGCCTACAATGAGCAGTTCTTC. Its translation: CASSESGGAAYNEQFF.

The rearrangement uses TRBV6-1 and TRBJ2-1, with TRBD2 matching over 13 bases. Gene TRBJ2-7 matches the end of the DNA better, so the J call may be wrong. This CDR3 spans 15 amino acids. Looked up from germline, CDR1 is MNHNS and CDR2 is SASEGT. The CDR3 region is CASTLRTSGSGEQYF. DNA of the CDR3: TGTGCCAGCACCCTAAGGACTAGCGGGAGTGGGGAGCAGTACTTC.

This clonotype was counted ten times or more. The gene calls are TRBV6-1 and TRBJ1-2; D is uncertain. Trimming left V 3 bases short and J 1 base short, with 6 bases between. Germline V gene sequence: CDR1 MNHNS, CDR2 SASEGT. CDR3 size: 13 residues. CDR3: CASSDSGNYGYTF. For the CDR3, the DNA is TGTGCCAGCAGTGATTCTGGTAACTATGGCTACACCTTC.

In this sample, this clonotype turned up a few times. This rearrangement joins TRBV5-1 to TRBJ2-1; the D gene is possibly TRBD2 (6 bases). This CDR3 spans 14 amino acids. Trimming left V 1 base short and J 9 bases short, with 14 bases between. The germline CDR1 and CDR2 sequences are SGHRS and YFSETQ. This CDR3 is CASSLRLDRSEQFF. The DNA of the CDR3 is TGCGCCAGCAGCTTGAGACTAGACCGGAGTGAGCAGTTCTTC.

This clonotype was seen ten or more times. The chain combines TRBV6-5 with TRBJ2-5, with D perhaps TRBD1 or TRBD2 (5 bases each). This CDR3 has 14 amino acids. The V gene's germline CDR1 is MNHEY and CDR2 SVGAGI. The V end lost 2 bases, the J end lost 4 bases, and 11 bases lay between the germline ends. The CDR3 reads CASSYGPGAETQYF. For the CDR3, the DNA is TGTGCCAGCAGTTACGGGCCCGGGGCAGAGACCCAGTACTTC.

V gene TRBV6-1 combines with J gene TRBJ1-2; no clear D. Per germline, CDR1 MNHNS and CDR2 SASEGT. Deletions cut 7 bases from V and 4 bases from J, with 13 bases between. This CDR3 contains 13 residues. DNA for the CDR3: TGTGCCAGCATTATAGCAGGAGGCTATGGCTACACCTTC. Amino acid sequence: CASIIAGGYGYTF.

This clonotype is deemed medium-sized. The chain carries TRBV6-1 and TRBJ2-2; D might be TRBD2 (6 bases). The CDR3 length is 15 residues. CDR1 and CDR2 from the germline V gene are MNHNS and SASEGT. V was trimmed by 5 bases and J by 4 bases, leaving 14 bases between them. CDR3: CASSSPGEATGELFF. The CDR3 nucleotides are TGTGCCAGCAGTTCCCCGGGAGAGGCCACCGGGGAGCTGTTTTTT.

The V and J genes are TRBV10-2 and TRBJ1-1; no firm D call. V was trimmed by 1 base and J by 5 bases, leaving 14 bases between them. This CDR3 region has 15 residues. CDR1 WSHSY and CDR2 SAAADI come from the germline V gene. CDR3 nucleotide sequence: TGCGCCAGCAGTGAGTTTCTGGGATGGGGTACTGAAGCTTTCTTT. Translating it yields CASSEFLGWGTEAFF.

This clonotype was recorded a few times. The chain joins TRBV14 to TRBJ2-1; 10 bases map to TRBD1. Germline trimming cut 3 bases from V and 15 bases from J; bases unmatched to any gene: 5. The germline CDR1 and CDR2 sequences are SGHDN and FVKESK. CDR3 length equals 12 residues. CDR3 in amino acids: CASSQRDRGLFF. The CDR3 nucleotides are TGTGCCAGCAGCCAGAGGGACAGGGGTTTGTTCTTC.